The present entry profiles one TCR beta chain with its context. CD8 cells classed as naive were CD45RO-negative and positively selected for CCR7, excluding terminally differentiated effector memory CD45RA+ cells. DNA at 200 ng, approximately 30,000 T cell genomes, went into sorted-subset replicate PCRs. Here immunoSEQ multiplex PCR was the method, and the copy in TCRdb shows in-frame clones only, minus some. In the table there are about 2,100,000 clones, 93% of which are singletons. This sample is part of a study of shared clonotypes between healthy human individuals. In the study overall: A couple of women and a few men aged 18 to 49 made up the donors.

V lost 3 bases to trimming and J lost 5 bases, with 18 bases between them. CDR3 size: 15 residues. Looked up from germline, CDR1 is SGHTS and CDR2 is YDEGEE. The genes are TRBV5-8 and TRBJ2-7; TRBD2 is a possible D gene (6 bases). This receptor was taken from a man aged 18 to 29 in good health. Some clones in this sample may be carry-over from other donors' samples. The source material was naive CD8+ T cells from PBMCs. CDR3 residues: CASSSYGRLRDEQYF. The CDR3 DNA is TGTGCCAGCAGCTCCTACGGGAGACTGCGCGACGAGCAGTACTTC. Filled out from reference TRBV5-8 and TRBJ2-7, the complete variable domain reads EAGVTQSPTHLIKTRGQQATLRCSPISGHTSVYWYQQALGLGLQFLLWYDEGEERNRGNFPPRFSGRQFPNYSSELNVNALELEDSALYLCASSSYGRLRDEQYFGPGTRLTVT.